The 17 T cell receptor beta chains below all came from one sample that was sequenced in a study of cytomegalovirus exposure and HLA in healthy donors. The PCR had 60 Vbeta and 13 Jbeta primers. Profiling relied on immunoSEQ multiplex PCR, and the TCRdb table lists in-frame clones only, not all of them. The sample records 50,000 or so clones, 73% being singletons. Sequencing was performed on PBMCs. The receptors were sampled from a man younger than 35 in good health and CMV-seronegative.

The chain employs TRBV29-1 and TRBJ1-2; 10 nucleotides match TRBD1. CDR3 length: 13 residues. Unmatched junction bases numbered 6, after V lost 7 bases and J lost 4 bases. Germline CDR1 reads SQVTM; CDR2 reads ANQGSEA. CDR3 DNA sequence: TGCAGCGCCGGGACAGGGGATGGCTATGGCTACACCTTC. Its translation is CSAGTGDGYGYTF. The full variable domain, in which reference TRBV29-1 and TRBJ1-2 provide the parts outside the CDR3, is SAVISQKPSRDICQRGTSLTIQCQVDSQVTMMFWYRQQPGQSLTLIATANQGSEATYESGFVIDKFPISRPNLTFSTLTVSNMSPEDSSIYLCSAGTGDGYGYTFGSGTRLTVV.

This chain connects TRBV7-2 to TRBJ1-5; D perhaps matches TRBD1 (5 bases). The V gene's germline CDR1 is SGHTA and CDR2 FQGNSA. The V gene lost 2 bases and the J gene lost 6 bases, with 17 bases spanning the gap. This CDR3 comprises 16 residues. This CDR3 is CASSLLGGMVSQPQHF. The CDR3 DNA follows: TGTGCCAGCAGCTTATTGGGGGGAATGGTTAGTCAGCCCCAGCATTTT.

The V gene is TRBV5-1, the J gene TRBJ2-3; possible D gene TRBD2, 7 bases. The ends were cut back, 0 bases at V and 11 bases at J, with 13 bases in the middle. The CDR3 runs to 13 residues. From germline, CDR1 is SGHRS and CDR2 YFSETQ. In nucleotides, the CDR3 is TGCGCCAGCAGCTTGGAGCGGGACAAAGGGCAGTATTTT. It specifies CASSLERDKGQYF.

The chain links TRBV5-6 to TRBJ2-7; 9 nucleotides match TRBD2. CDR1 is SGHDT and CDR2 is YYEEEE in the germline V gene. Trimming cost V 0 bases and J 4 bases; bases outside gene matches: 8. The length of the CDR3 is 16 residues. Here the CDR3 DNA reads TGTGCCAGCAGCTTGGCCGGGGTAGCGGGAGAGTACGAGCAGTACTTC. Protein: CASSLAGVAGEYEQYF.

The chain employs TRBV28 and TRBJ2-6; 10 nucleotides agree with TRBD1. The V and J ends lost 5 bases and 0 bases, in that order; junction bases with no gene match: 13. The length of the CDR3 is 20 residues. Germline assignment: CDR1 MDHEN and CDR2 SYDVKM. The CDR3: CASSPSNWGQGTSGANVLTF. The CDR3, as DNA: TGTGCCAGCAGTCCATCCAACTGGGGACAGGGGACCTCTGGGGCCAACGTCCTGACTTTC.

The chain links TRBV27 to TRBJ1-6, with D uncertain. From germline, CDR1 is MNHEY and CDR2 SMNVEV (reference sequence). Trimming pared 5 bases from V and 10 bases from J, leaving 9 bases between. This CDR3 spans 12 amino acids. CDR3 nucleotides: TGTGCCAGCAGTCCCGGCGGCTCACCCCTCCACTTT. It encodes CASSPGGSPLHF.

The chain recombines TRBV10-3 with TRBJ2-2, with TRBD2 as a possible D gene (6 bases). Germline assignment: CDR1 ENHRY and CDR2 SYGVKD. Trimming removed 6 bases at V and 0 bases at J, with 11 bases between. The CDR3 loop spans 15 amino acids. CDR3 bases: TGTGCCATCAGCTACAGGACTACGAACACCGGGGAGCTGTTTTTT. It translates to CAISYRTTNTGELFF.

This chain connects TRBV6-5 to TRBJ2-7; 8 nucleotides match TRBD1. The V segment lost 2 bases and the J segment 6 bases; nucleotides outside the gene matches: 9. This CDR3 comprises 15 residues. CDR1 and CDR2 from the germline V gene are MNHEY and SVGAGI. CDR3 nucleotide sequence: TGTGCCAGCAGTTACCTGCAGGGGGCGAGGAGCGAGCAGTACTTC. It encodes CASSYLQGARSEQYF.

V is TRBV11-1 and J is TRBJ1-4; TRBD1 matches 10 bases. The V and J ends lost 5 bases and 6 bases, in that order; junction bases with no gene match: 3. In germline, CDR1 is SGHAT, CDR2 FQDESV (reference sequence). This CDR3 comprises 14 residues. In DNA, the CDR3 is TGTGCCAGCAGCCCGGGGACAGGGGATGAAAAACTGTTTTTT. Its translation is CASSPGTGDEKLFF.

This chain connects TRBV7-9 to TRBJ2-1; TRBD2 matches at 11 bases. Germline V CDR1 and CDR2: SEHNR, FQNEAQ (reference sequence). The CDR3 totals 14 residues. With V trimmed by 5 bases and J by 6 bases, 3 bases remained unmatched. The CDR3 loop reads CASSLSGRANEQFF. The CDR3 nucleotides read TGTGCCAGCAGCCTTAGCGGGAGGGCCAATGAGCAGTTCTTC.

This clone has just one count. The V and J genes are TRBV6-5 and TRBJ2-2; D not resolved. The CDR3 extends over 12 amino acids. The ends were cut back, 6 bases at V and 2 bases at J, with 4 bases in the middle. CDR1 is MNHEY and CDR2 is SVGAGI in the germline V gene. This CDR3 is CASRLNTGELFF. CDR3 bases: TGTGCCAGCAGACTTAACACCGGGGAGCTGTTTTTT.

The chain is built from TRBV27 and TRBJ2-7, with TRBD1 identical over 8 bases. Trimming took 3 bases from V and 5 from J; bases not matched to a gene: 6. The CDR3 spans 14 residues. CDR1 is MNHEY and CDR2 is SMNVEV in the germline V gene (reference sequence). CDR3 in amino acids: CASSFRTGMNEQYF. For the CDR3, the DNA is TGTGCCAGCAGTTTTCGGACAGGGATGAACGAGCAGTACTTC.

The chain links TRBV13 to TRBJ1-1; D not resolved. Germline CDR1 and CDR2: PRHDT and FYEKMQ (reference sequence). V was clipped by 5 bases and J by 9 bases, with 13 bases between them. The CDR3 runs 12 residues. DNA for the CDR3: TGTGCCAGCAGCCCCTTTGGTCAGAAAGCTTTCTTT. Its protein product is CASSPFGQKAFF.

This clone was found a few times. The chain is built from TRBV7-6 and TRBJ2-3, with TRBD1 as a possible D gene (6 bases). The CDR3 loop spans 15 amino acids. The germline gives CDR1 SGHVS, CDR2 FNYEAQ. The V and J ends lost 4 bases and 3 bases respectively, with 14 bases between them. CDR3 nucleotide sequence: TGTGCCAGCAGCTCCTTGACAGGCGGAACAGATACGCAGTATTTT. It specifies CASSSLTGGTDTQYF.

The chain employs TRBV7-9 and TRBJ2-3; TRBD2 matches at 7 bases. The V and J ends lost 4 bases and 4 bases, in that order; junction bases with no gene match: 8. The length of the CDR3 is 15 residues. The germline CDR1 and CDR2 sequences are SEHNR and FQNEAQ (reference sequence). The CDR3 nucleotides read TGTGCCAGCAGCTATGGGGCGGGAGAGGCAGATACGCAGTATTTT. Its protein is CASSYGAGEADTQYF.

The table lists this clone with a few counts. The chain links TRBV28 to TRBJ1-1; TRBD1 might be the D (6 bases). Trimming left V 7 bases short and J 4 bases short, with 16 bases between. The germline CDR1 and CDR2 sequences are MDHEN and SYDVKM. CDR3 size: 14 residues. The CDR3: CASTLTQGITEAFF. In DNA form, the CDR3 reads TGTGCCAGCACCCTGACACAGGGAATCACTGAAGCTTTCTTT. The variable domain in full, completed from reference TRBV28 and TRBJ1-1, reads DVKVTQSSRYLVKRTGEKVFLECVQDMDHENMFWYRQDPGLGLRLIYFSYDVKMKEKGDIPEGYSVSREKKERFSLILESASTNQTSMYLCASTLTQGITEAFFGQGTRLTVV.

The chain joins TRBV5-1 to TRBJ2-7; TRBD1 matches at 8 bases. V was clipped by 4 bases and J by 2 bases; unmatched bases: 8. This CDR3 spans 15 amino acids. The germline V gene encodes CDR1 SGHRS and CDR2 YFSETQ. The CDR3 is CASSTWTGSTYEQYF. CDR3 nucleotide sequence: TGCGCCAGCAGCACCTGGACAGGGTCCACCTACGAGCAGTACTTC.